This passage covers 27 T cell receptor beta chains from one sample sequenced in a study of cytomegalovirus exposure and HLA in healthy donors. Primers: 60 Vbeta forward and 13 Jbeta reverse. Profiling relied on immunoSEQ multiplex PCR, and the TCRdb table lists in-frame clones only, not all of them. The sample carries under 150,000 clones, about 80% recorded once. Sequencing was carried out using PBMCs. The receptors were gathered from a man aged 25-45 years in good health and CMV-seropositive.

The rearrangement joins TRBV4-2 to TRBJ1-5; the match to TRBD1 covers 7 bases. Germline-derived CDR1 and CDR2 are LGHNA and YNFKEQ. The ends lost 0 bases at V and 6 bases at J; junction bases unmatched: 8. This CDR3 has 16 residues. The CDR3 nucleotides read TGTGCCAGCAGCCAAGATCATGAGACAGGGCGTCAGCCCCAGCATTTT. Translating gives CASSQDHETGRQPQHF.

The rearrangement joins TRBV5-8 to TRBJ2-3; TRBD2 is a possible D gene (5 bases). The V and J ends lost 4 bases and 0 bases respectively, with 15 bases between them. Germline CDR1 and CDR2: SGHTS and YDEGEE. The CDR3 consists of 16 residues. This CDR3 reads CASSPGGSLSTDTQYF. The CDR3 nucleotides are TGTGCCAGCAGCCCCGGAGGTAGCCTGAGCACAGATACGCAGTATTTT. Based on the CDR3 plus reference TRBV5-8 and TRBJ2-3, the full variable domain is EAGVTQSPTHLIKTRGQQATLRCSPISGHTSVYWYQQALGLGLQFLLWYDEGEERNRGNFPPRFSGRQFPNYSSELNVNALELEDSALYLCASSPGGSLSTDTQYFGPGTRLTVL.

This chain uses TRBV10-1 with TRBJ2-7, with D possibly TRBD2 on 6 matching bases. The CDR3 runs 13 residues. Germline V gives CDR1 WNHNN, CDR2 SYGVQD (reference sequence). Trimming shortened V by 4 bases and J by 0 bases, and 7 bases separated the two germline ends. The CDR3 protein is CASSAGVSYEQYF. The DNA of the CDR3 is TGCGCCAGCAGTGCGGGGGTCTCCTACGAGCAGTACTTC.

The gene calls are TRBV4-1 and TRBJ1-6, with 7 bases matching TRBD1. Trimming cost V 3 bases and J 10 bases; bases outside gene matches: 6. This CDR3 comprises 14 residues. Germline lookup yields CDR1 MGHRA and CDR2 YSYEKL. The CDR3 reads CASSQKGAESPLHF. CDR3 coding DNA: TGCGCCAGCAGCCAGAAGGGGGCCGAATCACCCCTCCACTTT.

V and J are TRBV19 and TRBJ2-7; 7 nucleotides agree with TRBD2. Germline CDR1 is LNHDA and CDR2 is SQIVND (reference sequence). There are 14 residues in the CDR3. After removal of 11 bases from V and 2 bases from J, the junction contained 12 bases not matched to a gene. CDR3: CAPLGGSHTYEQYF. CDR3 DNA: TGTGCCCCTTTAGGCGGGAGCCATACCTACGAGCAGTACTTC. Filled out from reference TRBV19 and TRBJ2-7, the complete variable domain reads DGGITQSPKYLFRKEGQNVTLSCEQNLNHDAMYWYRQDPGQGLRLIYYSQIVNDFQKGDIAEGYSVSREKKESFPLTVTSAQKNPTAFYLCAPLGGSHTYEQYFGPGTRLTVT.

The CDR3 nucleotides read TGTGCCAGTAGTATGACAGGGGATCAGCCCCAGCATTTT. It encodes CASSMTGDQPQHF. This chain uses TRBV19 with TRBJ1-5, with 8 bases matching TRBD1. The CDR3 is made up of 13 amino acids. The V and J ends lost 3 bases and 5 bases, in that order; junction bases with no gene match: 0. Germline CDR1 and CDR2: LNHDA and SQIVND (reference sequence).

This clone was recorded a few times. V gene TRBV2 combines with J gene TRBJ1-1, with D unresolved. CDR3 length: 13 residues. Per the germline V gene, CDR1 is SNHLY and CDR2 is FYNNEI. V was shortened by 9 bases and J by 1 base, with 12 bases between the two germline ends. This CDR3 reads CASRVEGNTEAFF. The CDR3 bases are TGTGCCAGTAGGGTCGAGGGGAACACTGAAGCTTTCTTT. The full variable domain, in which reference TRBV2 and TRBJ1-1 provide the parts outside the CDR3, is EPEVTQTPSHQVTQMGQEVILRCVPISNHLYFYWYRQILGQKVEFLVSFYNNEISEKSEIFDDQFSVERPDGSNFTLKIRSTKLEDSAMYFCASRVEGNTEAFFGQGTRLTVV.

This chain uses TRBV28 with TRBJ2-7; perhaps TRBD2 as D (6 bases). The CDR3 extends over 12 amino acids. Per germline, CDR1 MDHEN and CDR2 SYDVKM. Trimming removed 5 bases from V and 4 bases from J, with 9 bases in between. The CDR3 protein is CASSGGLYEQYF. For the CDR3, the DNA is TGTGCCAGCAGTGGGGGGTTATACGAGCAGTACTTC.

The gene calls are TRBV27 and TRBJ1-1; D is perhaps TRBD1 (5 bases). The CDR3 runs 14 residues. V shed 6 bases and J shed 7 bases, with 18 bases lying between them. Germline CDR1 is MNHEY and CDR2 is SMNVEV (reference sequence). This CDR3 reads CASSQIGGKNEAFF. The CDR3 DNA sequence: TGTGCCAGCAGCCAAATTGGGGGGAAAAATGAAGCTTTCTTT.

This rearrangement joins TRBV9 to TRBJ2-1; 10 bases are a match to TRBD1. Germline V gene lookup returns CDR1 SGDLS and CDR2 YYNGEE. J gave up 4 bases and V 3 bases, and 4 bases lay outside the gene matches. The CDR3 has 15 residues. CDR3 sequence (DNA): TGTGCCAGCAGCGCGACAGGGGGCGAGTACAATGAGCAGTTCTTC. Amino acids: CASSATGGEYNEQFF.

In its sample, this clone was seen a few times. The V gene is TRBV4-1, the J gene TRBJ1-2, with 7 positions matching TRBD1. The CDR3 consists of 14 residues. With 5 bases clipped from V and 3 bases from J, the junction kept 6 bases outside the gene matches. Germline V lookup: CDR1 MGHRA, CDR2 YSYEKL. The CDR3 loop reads CASSGSQGYYGYTF. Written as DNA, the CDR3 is TGCGCCAGCAGCGGATCACAGGGGTACTATGGCTACACCTTC.

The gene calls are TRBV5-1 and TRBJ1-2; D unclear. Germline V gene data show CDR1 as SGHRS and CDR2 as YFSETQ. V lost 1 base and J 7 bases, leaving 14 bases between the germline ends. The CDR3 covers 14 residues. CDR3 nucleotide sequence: TGCGCCAGCAGCTTGAGCTCCGTCATCGGTGGCTACACCTTC. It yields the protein CASSLSSVIGGYTF.

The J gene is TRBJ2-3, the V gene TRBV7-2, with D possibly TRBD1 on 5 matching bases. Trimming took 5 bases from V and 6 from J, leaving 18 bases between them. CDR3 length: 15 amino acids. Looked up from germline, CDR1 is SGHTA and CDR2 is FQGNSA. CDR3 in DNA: TGTGCCAGCAGCCCGTCGACAGAACTTTGGGATACGCAGTATTTT. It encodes CASSPSTELWDTQYF.

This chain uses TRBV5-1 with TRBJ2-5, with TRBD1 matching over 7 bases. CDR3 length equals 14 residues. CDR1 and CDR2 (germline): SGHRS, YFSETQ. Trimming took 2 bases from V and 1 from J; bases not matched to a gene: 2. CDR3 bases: TGCGCCAGCAGCTTTACAGGGGTCCAAGAGACCCAGTACTTC. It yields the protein CASSFTGVQETQYF.

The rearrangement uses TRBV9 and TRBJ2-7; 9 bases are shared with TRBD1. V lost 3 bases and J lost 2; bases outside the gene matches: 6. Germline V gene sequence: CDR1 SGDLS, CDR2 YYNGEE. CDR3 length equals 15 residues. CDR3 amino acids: CASSEQGAPTYEQYF. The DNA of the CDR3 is TGTGCCAGCAGCGAACAGGGGGCTCCAACCTACGAGCAGTACTTC.

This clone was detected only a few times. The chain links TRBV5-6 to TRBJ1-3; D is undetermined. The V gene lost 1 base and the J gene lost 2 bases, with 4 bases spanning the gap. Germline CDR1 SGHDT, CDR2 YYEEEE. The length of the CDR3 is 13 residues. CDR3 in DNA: TGTGCCAGCAGCTTGTCCGCTGGAAACACCATATATTTT. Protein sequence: CASSLSAGNTIYF.

CDR3 nucleotide sequence: TGCAGCGTCATTGGACAGGACGGTGAAAAACTGTTTTTT. As protein: CSVIGQDGEKLFF. This chain connects TRBV29-1 to TRBJ1-4, with 7 bases aligning to TRBD1. CDR1 is SQVTM, CDR2 ANQGSEA, per germline. The trim removed 6 bases at V and 7 bases at J, leaving 8 bases unmatched. The CDR3 has 13 residues.

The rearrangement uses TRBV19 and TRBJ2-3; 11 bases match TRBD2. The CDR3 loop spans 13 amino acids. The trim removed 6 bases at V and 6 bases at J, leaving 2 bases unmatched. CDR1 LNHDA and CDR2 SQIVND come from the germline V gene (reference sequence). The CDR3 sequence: CASRLAGADTQYF. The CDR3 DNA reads TGTGCCAGTAGACTAGCGGGAGCGGATACGCAGTATTTT.

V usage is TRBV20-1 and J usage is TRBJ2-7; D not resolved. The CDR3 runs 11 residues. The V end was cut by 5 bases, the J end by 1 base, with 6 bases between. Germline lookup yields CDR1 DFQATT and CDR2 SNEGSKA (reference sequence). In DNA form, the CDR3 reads TGCAGTGCTCTCAGATCCTACGAGCAGTACTTC. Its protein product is CSALRSYEQYF.

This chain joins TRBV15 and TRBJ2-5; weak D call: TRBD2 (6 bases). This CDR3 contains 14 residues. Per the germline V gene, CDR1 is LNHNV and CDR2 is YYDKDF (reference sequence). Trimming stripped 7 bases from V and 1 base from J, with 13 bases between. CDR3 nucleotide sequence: TGTGCCACCAACCGGGGCGGGGCCCAAGAGACCCAGTACTTC. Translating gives CATNRGGAQETQYF.

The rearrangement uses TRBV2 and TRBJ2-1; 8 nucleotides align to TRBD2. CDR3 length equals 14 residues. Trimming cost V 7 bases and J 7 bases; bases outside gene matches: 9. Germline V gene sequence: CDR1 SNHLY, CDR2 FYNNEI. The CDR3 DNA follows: TGTGCCAGCACCGACGGGGGGGCATTGAATGAGCAGTTCTTC. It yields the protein CASTDGGALNEQFF.

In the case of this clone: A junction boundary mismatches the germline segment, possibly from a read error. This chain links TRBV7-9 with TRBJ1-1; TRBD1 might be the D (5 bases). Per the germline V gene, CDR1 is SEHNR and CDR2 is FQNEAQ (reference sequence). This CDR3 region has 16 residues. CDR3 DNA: TGTTCCAGCAGCTTAGGAAGGGATAGGGGTGAGACTGAAGCTTTCTTT. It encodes CSSSLGRDRGETEAFF.

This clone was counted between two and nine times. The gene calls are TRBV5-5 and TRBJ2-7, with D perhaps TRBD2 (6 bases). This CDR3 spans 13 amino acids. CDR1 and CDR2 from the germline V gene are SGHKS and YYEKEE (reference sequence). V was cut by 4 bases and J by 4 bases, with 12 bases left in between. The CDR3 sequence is CASSGAAGYEQYF. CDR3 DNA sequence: TGTGCCAGCAGCGGGGCAGCGGGTTACGAGCAGTACTTC.

The CDR3 DNA is TGTGCCAGCAGCATACGCGGGGGGGCCTTTTTGTTCTTC. This gives the protein CASSIRGGAFLFF. This rearrangement joins TRBV13 to TRBJ2-1, with TRBD2 matching 9 bases. The V segment lost 5 bases and the J segment 15 bases; nucleotides outside the gene matches: 11. Germline CDR1 reads PRHDT; CDR2 reads FYEKMQ (reference sequence). CDR3 length: 13 amino acids.

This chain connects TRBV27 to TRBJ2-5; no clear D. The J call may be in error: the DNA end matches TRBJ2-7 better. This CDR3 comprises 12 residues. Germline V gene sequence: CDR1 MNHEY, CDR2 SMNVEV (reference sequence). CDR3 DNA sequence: TGTGCCAGCAGTTTATCTACCTTCGAGCAGTACTTC. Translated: CASSLSTFEQYF.

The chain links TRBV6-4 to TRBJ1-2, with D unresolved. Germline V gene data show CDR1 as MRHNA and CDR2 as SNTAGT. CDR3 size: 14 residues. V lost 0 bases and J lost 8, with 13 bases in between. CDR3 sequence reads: CASSDSSRRSGYTF. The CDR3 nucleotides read TGTGCCAGCAGTGACTCGAGTCGGAGGTCCGGCTACACCTTC.

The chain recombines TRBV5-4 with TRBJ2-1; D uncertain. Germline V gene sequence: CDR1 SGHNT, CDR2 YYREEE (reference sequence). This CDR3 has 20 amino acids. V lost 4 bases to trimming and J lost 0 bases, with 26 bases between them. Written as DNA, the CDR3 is TGTGCCAGCAGCCCCATCGGGTCGATCCAGTCCCGAAGCTCCTACAATGAGCAGTTCTTC. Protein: CASSPIGSIQSRSSYNEQFF.